Listed below are T cell receptor beta chains from one sample, sequenced in a study of blood T cell repertoires in COVID-19. Sequenced by immunoSEQ multiplex PCR; TCRdb stores in-frame clones only, minus some. This table holds 200,000 to 250,000 clones, about 85% found once. Input material: peripheral blood. Every receptor here comes from a man aged 45 to 65 who had recovered from COVID-19. The CDR3 runs from the conserved cysteine through the conserved F or W. D genes are given only for firm matches. Clone sizes are given selectively: once, few, many, or a class where the clone is expanded.

>TRBV7-9|NA|16|TRBJ1-6|few
TGTGCCAGCAGCGGGGCGCCCGTGCAGACCAATTCACCCCTCCACTTT
CASSGAPVQTNSPLHF
>TRBV11-2|TRBD1|15|TRBJ2-2|many
TGTGCCAGCAGTCACAGAAACACAGGGGTCGGGGAGCTGTTTTTT
CASSHRNTGVGELFF
>TRBV4-1|NA|16|TRBJ1-5|NA
TGCGCCAGCAGCCTTCAACAGGGACCGATGAATCAGCCCCAGCATTTT
CASSLQQGPMNQPQHF
>TRBV27|TRBD1|12|TRBJ1-2|NA
TGTGCCAGCAGGCAGGGGGCGGGGGGCTACACCTTC
CASRQGAGGYTF
>TRBV7-9|NA|15|TRBJ2-1|few
TGTGCCAGCAGCCCTCGCGAGGAATCCTACAATGAGCAGTTCTTC
CASSPREESYNEQFF
>TRBV3-1/TRBV3-2|TRBD2|15|TRBJ2-1|NA
TGTGCCAGCTGCCCAGGGCTAGCGGGTAACAATGAGCAGTTCTTC
CASCPGLAGNNEQFF
>TRBV3-1/TRBV3-2|TRBD2|14|TRBJ2-7|NA
TGTGCCAGCAACCAAGGGCTAGCGGGAGGGGAGCAGTACTTC
CASNQGLAGGEQYF
>TRBV29-1|NA|12|TRBJ2-3|NA
TGCAGCGTTGCAGGCGCGTCCGATACGCAGTATTTT
CSVAGASDTQYF
>TRBV12-2|NA|16|TRBJ2-1|NA
TGTGCAAGAGGACAGGGGGCTGTTGAATTGGACAATGAGCAGTTCTTC
CARGQGAVELDNEQFF
>TRBV7-2|TRBD1|14|TRBJ2-7|NA
TGTGCCAGCAGCTCAGGGACAGGGAGATCCGAGCAGTACTTC
CASSSGTGRSEQYF
>TRBV5-1|NA|15|TRBJ2-1|NA
TGCGCCAGCAGCCTGGGGCCGACAGGATACAATGAGCAGTTCTTC
CASSLGPTGYNEQFF
>TRBV6-7|TRBD2|20|TRBJ2-2|NA
TGTGCCAGCAGTGACCCCCCGAGTGGAATAGCGGGAGGGAACACCGGGGAGCTGTTTTTT
CASSDPPSGIAGGNTGELFF
>TRBV15|NA|18|TRBJ2-2|NA
TGTGCCACCAGCAGAGAACAACAGGGTTACGGCGACACCGGGGAGCTGTTTTTT
CATSREQQGYGDTGELFF
>TRBV2|TRBD2|15|TRBJ2-3|NA
TGTGCCAGCAGGACAACTAGCGGGAGATCAGATACGCAGTATTTT
CASRTTSGRSDTQYF
>TRBV5-1|NA|13|TRBJ2-3|NA
TGCGCCAGCAGGAGGGATCCCACAGATACGCAGTATTTT
CASRRDPTDTQYF
>TRBV6-5|TRBD1|14|TRBJ2-1|NA
TGTGCCAGCAGTTACGACAGGGTATGGAATGAGCAGTTCTTC
CASSYDRVWNEQFF
>TRBV28|NA|13|TRBJ1-2|NA
TGTGCCAGCAGGCACATAGGGGACTATGGCTACACCTTC
CASRHIGDYGYTF
>TRBV5-1|TRBD1|16|TRBJ1-6|NA
TGCGCCAGCAGCGTAACAGGGGGCTCCTATAATTCACCCCTCCACTTT
CASSVTGGSYNSPLHF
>TRBV7-9|NA|15|TRBJ2-7|NA
TGTGCCAGCAGCGCGCCGGGGGGCGAAGTCTACGAGCAGTACTTC
CASSAPGGEVYEQYF
>TRBV25-1|NA|15|TRBJ1-3|few
TGTGCCACGGGGGGGTCTGCCAGCTCTGGAAACACCATATATTTT
CATGGSASSGNTIYF
>TRBV5-1|TRBD2|15|TRBJ2-7|few
TGCGCCAGCAGCCGGACTAGCGGGAGGGCGGGGGAGCAGTACTTC
CASSRTSGRAGEQYF
>TRBV27|NA|13|TRBJ2-3|NA
TGTGCCAGCAGTTTGCGGGGAGCAGATACGCAGTATTTT
CASSLRGADTQYF
>TRBV20-1|TRBD1|13|TRBJ1-5|NA
TGCAGTGCTAGTATCCAGGGGGACCAGCCCCAGCATTTT
CSASIQGDQPQHF
>TRBV7-2|TRBD2|14|TRBJ2-3|NA
TGTGCCAGCAGCTCTAGCGGTAGCACAGATACGCAGTATTTT
CASSSSGSTDTQYF
>TRBV30|TRBD1|14|TRBJ2-1|NA
TGTGCCTGGAGACCCCGGACAGGGTTTTATGAGCAGTTCTTC
CAWRPRTGFYEQFF
>TRBV5-6|NA|14|TRBJ2-7|NA
TGTGCCAGCAGCTTGGCAATAGGGGGCTACGAGCAGTACTTC
CASSLAIGGYEQYF
>TRBV27|NA|13|TRBJ1-2|few
TGTGCCAGCAGTTTACGGGGGGCCGATGGCTACACCTTC
CASSLRGADGYTF
>TRBV19|TRBD2|15|TRBJ2-1|NA
TGTGCCAGTAGTGGACAAGCGGGAGTAGGAAATGAGCAGTTCTTC
CASSGQAGVGNEQFF
>TRBV27|TRBD2|14|TRBJ2-1|NA
TGTGCCAGCAGTCGACTAGCGGGCTACAATGAGCAGTTCTTC
CASSRLAGYNEQFF
>TRBV4-1|TRBD2|16|TRBJ2-7|few
TGCGCCAGCAGCCAAACTGGGACTAGCGCTTCCTACGAGCAGTACTTC
CASSQTGTSASYEQYF
>TRBV5-6|NA|16|TRBJ2-5|NA
TGTGCCAGCAGCTTGGGTAGTGGGAGGGGGCAAGAGACCCAGTACTTC
CASSLGSGRGQETQYF
>TRBV5-4|TRBD2|17|TRBJ2-1|NA
TGTGCCACCACTGGGGGAATAGCGGGAGTAGAAAGCAATGAGCAGTTCTTC
CATTGGIAGVESNEQFF
>TRBV14|TRBD1|15|TRBJ1-2|NA
TGTGCCAGCAGCCAACGAACGGACAGGGGCTCTGGCTACACCTTC
CASSQRTDRGSGYTF
>TRBV7-2|TRBD1|14|TRBJ1-1|NA
TGTGCCAGCAGCCAAGACAGGGGTATTGCTGAAGCTTTCTTT
CASSQDRGIAEAFF
>TRBV6-5|TRBD1|15|TRBJ2-3|NA
TGTGCCAGCAGTTACACCGGGACAGCCACAGATACGCAGTATTTT
CASSYTGTATDTQYF
>TRBV6-5|TRBD1|16|TRBJ2-7|NA
TGTGCCAGCAGTTACCGTGGCGGGACAGGGTTCGACGAGCAGTACTTC
CASSYRGGTGFDEQYF
>TRBV7-6|TRBD1|15|TRBJ1-2|NA
TGTGCCAGCAGCTCGGGACAGGGGGCGGGATATGGCTACACCTTC
CASSSGQGAGYGYTF
>TRBV15|TRBD2|16|TRBJ2-1|NA
TGTGCCACCAGCAGAGACACTAGCGGGGGTTACAATGAGCAGTTCTTC
CATSRDTSGGYNEQFF
>TRBV19|NA|14|TRBJ1-2|NA
TGTGCCAGTGTGCCAAGGGAGCAAAACTATGGCTACACCTTC
CASVPREQNYGYTF
>TRBV19|NA|15|TRBJ1-4|NA
TGTGCCAGTAAGGACAGACCAGCAACTAATGAAAAACTGTTTTTT
CASKDRPATNEKLFF
>TRBV13|NA|17|TRBJ1-3|NA
TGTGCCAGCAGCTTTGAGTCGGGAGGAGGTTCTGGAAACACCATATATTTT
CASSFESGGGSGNTIYF
>TRBV13|TRBD1|15|TRBJ1-1|NA
TGTGCCAGCAGCTTAAAGCCAGGGACAGGTCATGAAGCTTTCTTT
CASSLKPGTGHEAFF
>TRBV4-1|TRBD2|16|TRBJ2-5|NA
TGCGCCAGCAGGTCCACACTAGCGGGGGCTCAAGAGACCCAGTACTTC
CASRSTLAGAQETQYF
>TRBV15|NA|14|TRBJ1-2|NA
TGTGCCACCAGCAGAGTGGCGGGGCAGGTCCTCTACACCTTC
CATSRVAGQVLYTF
>TRBV6-5|TRBD1|13|TRBJ1-1|NA
TGTGCCAGCAGTTATGAGGACAGGGGAGTAGCTTTCTTT
CASSYEDRGVAFF
>TRBV2|TRBD1|19|TRBJ2-6|NA
TGTGCCAGCAGTGGGGGCGAAGGACAGGTGTTCTCTGGGGCCAACGTCCTGACTTTC
CASSGGEGQVFSGANVLTF
>TRBV2|TRBD1|13|TRBJ1-5|NA
TGTGCCAGCAGGGACAGGGCTCGACAGCCCCAGCATTTT
CASRDRARQPQHF
>TRBV6-6|TRBD2|16|TRBJ2-1|NA
TGTGCCAGCAGTTATTCGGCGGGAGGGCCCTACAATGAGCAGTTCTTC
CASSYSAGGPYNEQFF
>TRBV6-1|TRBD1|16|TRBJ2-2|NA
TGTGCCAGCAGTGAAGCTGGGACAGGATACACCGGGGAGCTGTTTTTT
CASSEAGTGYTGELFF
>TRBV7-9|TRBD1|14|TRBJ2-7|NA
TGTGCCAGCAGCTCAGCACAGGGGGCAAGGGAGCAGTACTTC
CASSSAQGAREQYF
>TRBV29-1|NA|13|TRBJ2-2|NA
TGCAGCGTTGAAGGACAGAGGACCGGGGAGCTGTTTTTT
CSVEGQRTGELFF
>TRBV4-1|NA|16|TRBJ2-5|NA
TGCGCCAGCAGCCAGCTCGCGGGCGGGCTTCAAGAGACCCAGTACTTC
CASSQLAGGLQETQYF
>TRBV12-3/TRBV12-4|TRBD1|13|TRBJ1-2|few
TGTGCCAGCAGGCCTAACAGGGGCAATGGCTACACCTTC
CASRPNRGNGYTF